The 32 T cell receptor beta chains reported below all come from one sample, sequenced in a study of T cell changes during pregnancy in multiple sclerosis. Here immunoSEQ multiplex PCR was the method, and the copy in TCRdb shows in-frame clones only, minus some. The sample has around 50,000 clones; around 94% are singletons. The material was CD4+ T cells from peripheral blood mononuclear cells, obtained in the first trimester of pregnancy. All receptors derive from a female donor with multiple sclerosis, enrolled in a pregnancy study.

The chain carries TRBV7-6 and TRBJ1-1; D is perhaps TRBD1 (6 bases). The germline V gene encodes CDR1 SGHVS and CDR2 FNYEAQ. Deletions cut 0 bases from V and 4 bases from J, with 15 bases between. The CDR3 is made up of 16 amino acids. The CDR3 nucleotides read TGTGCCAGCAGCTTAGCGATGGGGGGGGCGAGCACTGAAGCTTTCTTT. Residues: CASSLAMGGASTEAFF.

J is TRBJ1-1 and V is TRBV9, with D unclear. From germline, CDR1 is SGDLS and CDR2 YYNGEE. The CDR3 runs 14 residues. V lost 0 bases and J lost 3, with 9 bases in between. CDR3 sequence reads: CASSVGAGYTEAFF. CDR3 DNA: TGTGCCAGCAGCGTAGGGGCGGGGTACACTGAAGCTTTCTTT.

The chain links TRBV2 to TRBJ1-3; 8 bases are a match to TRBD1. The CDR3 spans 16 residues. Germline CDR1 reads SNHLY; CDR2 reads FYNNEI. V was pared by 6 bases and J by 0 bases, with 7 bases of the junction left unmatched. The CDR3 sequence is CASRSGQAFSGNTIYF. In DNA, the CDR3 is TGTGCCAGCAGGTCGGGACAGGCATTCTCTGGAAACACCATATATTTT.

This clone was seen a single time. The CDR3 DNA follows: TGTGCCAGCTCATCCGATCTGCGCGGACAGAGGAAGTACAATGAGCAGTTCTTC. Amino acids: CASSSDLRGQRKYNEQFF. V is TRBV18 and J is TRBJ2-1; TRBD1 might be the D (6 bases). This CDR3 comprises 18 residues. CDR1 KGHSH and CDR2 LQKENI come from the germline V gene. Trimming removed 5 bases from V and 4 bases from J, with 24 bases in between. The full variable domain, rest sourced from reference TRBV18 and TRBJ2-1, is NAGVMQNPRHLVRRRGQEARLRCSPMKGHSHVYWYRQLPEEGLKFMVYLQKENIIDESGMPKERFSAEFPKEGPSILRIQQVVRGDSAAYFCASSSDLRGQRKYNEQFFGPGTRLTVL.

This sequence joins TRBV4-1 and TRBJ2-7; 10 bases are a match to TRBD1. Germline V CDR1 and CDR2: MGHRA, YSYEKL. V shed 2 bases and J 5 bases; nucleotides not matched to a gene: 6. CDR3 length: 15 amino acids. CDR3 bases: TGCGCCAGCAGCCAATCCGGGACAGGGGTGCACGAGCAGTACTTC. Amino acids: CASSQSGTGVHEQYF.

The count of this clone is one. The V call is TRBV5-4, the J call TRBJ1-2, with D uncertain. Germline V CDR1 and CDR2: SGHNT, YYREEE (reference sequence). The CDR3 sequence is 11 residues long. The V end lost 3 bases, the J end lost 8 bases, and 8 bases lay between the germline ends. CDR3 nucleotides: TGTGCCAGCAGCTACAGAGGGGGCTACACCTTC. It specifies CASSYRGGYTF.

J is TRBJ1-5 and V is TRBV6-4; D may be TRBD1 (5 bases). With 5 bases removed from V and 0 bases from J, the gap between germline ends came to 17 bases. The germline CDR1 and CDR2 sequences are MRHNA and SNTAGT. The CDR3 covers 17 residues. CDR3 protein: CASSSFSGGYSNQPQHF. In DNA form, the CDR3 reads TGTGCCAGCAGTTCTTTTAGCGGGGGTTATAGCAATCAGCCCCAGCATTTT.

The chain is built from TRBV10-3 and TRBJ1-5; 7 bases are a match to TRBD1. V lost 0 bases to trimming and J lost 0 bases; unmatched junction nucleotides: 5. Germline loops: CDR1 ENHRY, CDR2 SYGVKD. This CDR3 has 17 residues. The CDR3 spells CAISESKSGGSNQPQHF. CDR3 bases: TGTGCCATCAGTGAGTCGAAATCAGGGGGTAGCAATCAGCCCCAGCATTTT.

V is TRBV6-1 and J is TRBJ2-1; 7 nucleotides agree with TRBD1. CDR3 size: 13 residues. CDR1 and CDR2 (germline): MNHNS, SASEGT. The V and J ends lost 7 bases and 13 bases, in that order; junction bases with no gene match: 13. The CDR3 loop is CASKTSTSGGQFF. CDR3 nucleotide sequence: TGTGCCAGCAAAACGTCAACTTCAGGGGGTCAGTTCTTC.

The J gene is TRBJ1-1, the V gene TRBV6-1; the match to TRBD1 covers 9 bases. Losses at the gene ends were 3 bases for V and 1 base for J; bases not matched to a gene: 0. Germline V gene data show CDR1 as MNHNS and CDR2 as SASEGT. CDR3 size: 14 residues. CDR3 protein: CASSEGQGNTEAFF. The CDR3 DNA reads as TGTGCCAGCAGTGAGGGACAGGGGAACACTGAAGCTTTCTTT.

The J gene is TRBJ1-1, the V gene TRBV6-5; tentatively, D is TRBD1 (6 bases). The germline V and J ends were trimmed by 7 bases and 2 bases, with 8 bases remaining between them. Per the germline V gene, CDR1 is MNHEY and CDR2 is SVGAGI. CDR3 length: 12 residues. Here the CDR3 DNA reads TGTGCCAGCAAAGGGGGAAACACTGAAGCTTTCTTT. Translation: CASKGGNTEAFF.

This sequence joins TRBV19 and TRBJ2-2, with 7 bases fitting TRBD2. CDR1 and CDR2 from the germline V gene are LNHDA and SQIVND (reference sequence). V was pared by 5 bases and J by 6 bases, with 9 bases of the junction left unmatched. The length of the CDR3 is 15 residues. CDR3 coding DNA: TGTGCCAGTAGTGCCGGACTAGTGTACGCCGGGGAGCTGTTTTTT. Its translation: CASSAGLVYAGELFF.

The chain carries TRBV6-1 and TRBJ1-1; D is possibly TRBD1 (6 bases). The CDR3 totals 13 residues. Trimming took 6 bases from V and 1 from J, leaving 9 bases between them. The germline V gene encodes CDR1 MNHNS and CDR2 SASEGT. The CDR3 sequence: CASSLTGNTEAFF. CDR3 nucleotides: TGTGCCAGCAGCCTGACAGGGAACACTGAAGCTTTCTTT.

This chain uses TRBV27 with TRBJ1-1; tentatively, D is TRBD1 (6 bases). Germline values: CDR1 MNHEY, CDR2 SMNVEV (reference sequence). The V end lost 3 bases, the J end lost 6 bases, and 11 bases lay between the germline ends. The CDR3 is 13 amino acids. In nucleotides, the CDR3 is TGTGCCAGCAGTTTTTCCAGGGGCGCTGAAGCTTTCTTT. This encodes CASSFSRGAEAFF.

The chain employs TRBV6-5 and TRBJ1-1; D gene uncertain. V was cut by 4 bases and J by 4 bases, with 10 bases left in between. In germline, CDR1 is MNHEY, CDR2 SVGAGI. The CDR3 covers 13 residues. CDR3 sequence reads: CASSFRESTEAFF. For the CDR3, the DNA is TGTGCCAGCAGTTTTCGGGAATCCACTGAAGCTTTCTTT.

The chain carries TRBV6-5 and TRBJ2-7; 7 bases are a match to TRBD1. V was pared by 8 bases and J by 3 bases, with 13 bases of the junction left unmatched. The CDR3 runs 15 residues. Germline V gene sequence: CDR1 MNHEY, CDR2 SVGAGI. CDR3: CASQNHDRASYEQYF. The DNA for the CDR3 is TGTGCCAGCCAGAACCACGACAGGGCAAGCTACGAGCAGTACTTC.

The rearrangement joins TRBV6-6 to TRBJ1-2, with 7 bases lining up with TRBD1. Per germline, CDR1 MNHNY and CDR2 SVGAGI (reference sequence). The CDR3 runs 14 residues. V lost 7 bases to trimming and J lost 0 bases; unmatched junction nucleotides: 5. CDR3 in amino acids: CASIRTGTNYGYTF. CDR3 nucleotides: TGTGCCAGCATTCGGACAGGAACTAACTATGGCTACACCTTC.

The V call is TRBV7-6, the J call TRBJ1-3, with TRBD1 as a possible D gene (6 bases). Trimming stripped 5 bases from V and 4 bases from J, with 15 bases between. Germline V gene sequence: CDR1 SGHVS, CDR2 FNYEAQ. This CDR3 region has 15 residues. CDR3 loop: CASSTRGGSGNTIYF. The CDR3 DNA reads TGTGCCAGCAGCACTCGGGGGGGCTCAGGAAACACCATATATTTT.

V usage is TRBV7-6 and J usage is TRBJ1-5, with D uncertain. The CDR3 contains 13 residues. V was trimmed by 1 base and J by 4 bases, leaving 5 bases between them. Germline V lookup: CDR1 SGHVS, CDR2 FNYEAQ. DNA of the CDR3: TGTGCCAGCAGCTTAGGGCCGAATCAGCCCCAGCATTTT. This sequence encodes CASSLGPNQPQHF.

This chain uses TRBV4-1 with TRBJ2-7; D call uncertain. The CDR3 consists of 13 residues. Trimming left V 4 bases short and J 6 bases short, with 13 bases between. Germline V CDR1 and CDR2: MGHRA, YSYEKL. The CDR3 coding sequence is TGCGCCAGCAGCCCTCGTTCAAGCGCCGAGCAGTACTTC. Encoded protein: CASSPRSSAEQYF.

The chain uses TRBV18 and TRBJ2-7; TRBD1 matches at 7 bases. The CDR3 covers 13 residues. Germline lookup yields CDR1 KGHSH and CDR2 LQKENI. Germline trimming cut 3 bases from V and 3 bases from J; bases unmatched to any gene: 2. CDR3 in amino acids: CASSPGTVYEQYF. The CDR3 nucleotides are TGTGCCAGCTCACCGGGGACAGTCTACGAGCAGTACTTC.

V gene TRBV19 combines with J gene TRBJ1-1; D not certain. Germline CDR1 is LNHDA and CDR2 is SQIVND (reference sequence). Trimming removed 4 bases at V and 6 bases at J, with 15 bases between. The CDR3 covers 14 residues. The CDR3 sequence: CASSKFTGSAEAFF. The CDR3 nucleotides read TGTGCCAGTAGTAAATTTACCGGGAGCGCTGAAGCTTTCTTT.

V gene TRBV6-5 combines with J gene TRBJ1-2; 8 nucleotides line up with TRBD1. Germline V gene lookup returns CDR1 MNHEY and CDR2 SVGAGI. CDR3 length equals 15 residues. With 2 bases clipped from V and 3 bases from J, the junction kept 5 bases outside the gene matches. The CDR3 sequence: CASSYRDRPYYGYTF. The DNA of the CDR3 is TGTGCCAGCAGTTACAGGGACAGGCCGTACTATGGCTACACCTTC.

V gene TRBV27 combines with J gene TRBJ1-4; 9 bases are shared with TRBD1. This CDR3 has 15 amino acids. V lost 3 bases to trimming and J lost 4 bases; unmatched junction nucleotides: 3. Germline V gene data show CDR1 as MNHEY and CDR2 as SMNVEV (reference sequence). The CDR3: CASSFRDRDNEKLFF. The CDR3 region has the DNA TGTGCCAGCAGTTTCCGGGACAGGGATAATGAAAAACTGTTTTTT.

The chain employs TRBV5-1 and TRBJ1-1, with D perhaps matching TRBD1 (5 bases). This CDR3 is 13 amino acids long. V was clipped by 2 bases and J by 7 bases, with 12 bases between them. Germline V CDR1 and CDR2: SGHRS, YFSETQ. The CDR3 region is CASSFRGDVEAFF. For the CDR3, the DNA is TGCGCCAGCAGCTTTCGGGGGGATGTTGAAGCTTTCTTT.

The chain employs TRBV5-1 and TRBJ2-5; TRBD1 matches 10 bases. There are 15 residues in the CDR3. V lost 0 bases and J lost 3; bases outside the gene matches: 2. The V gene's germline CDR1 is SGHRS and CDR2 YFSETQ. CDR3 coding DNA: TGCGCCAGCAGCTTGGATGGGACAGGGGAAGAGACCCAGTACTTC. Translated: CASSLDGTGEETQYF.

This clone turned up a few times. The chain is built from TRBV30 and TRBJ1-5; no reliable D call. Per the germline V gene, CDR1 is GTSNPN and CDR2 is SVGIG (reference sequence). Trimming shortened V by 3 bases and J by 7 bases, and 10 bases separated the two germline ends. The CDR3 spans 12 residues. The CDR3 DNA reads TGTGCCTGGAGCCGGGAACTACAGCCCCAGCATTTT. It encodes CAWSRELQPQHF.

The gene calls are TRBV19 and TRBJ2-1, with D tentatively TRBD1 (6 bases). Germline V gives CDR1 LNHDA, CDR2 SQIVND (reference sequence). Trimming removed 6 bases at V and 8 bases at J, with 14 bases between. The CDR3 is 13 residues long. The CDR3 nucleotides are TGTGCCAGTAGCTTTACAGGGTTCGATGAGCAGTTCTTC. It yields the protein CASSFTGFDEQFF.

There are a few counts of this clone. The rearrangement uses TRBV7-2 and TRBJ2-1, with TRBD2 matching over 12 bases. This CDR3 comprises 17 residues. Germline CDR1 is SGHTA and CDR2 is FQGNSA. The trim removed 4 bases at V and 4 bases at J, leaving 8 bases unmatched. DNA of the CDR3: TGTGCCAGCAGCTCCCGACTAGCGGGGGAGACATACAATGAGCAGTTCTTC. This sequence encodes CASSSRLAGETYNEQFF.

For the CDR3, the DNA is TGTGCCAGCAGCTTGACGGGGGAAAAGTCCTACGAGCAGTACTTC. Protein sequence: CASSLTGEKSYEQYF. V gene TRBV5-4 combines with J gene TRBJ2-7; D possibly corresponds to TRBD2 (6 bases). Trimming left V 1 base short and J 1 base short, with 12 bases between. CDR3 length: 15 amino acids. CDR1 SGHNT and CDR2 YYREEE come from the germline V gene (reference sequence).

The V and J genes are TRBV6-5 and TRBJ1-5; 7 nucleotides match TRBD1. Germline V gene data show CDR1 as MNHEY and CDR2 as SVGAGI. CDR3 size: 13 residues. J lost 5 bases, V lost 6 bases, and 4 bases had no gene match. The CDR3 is CASSRDSHQPQHF. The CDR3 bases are TGTGCCAGCAGCCGGGACAGCCATCAGCCCCAGCATTTT.

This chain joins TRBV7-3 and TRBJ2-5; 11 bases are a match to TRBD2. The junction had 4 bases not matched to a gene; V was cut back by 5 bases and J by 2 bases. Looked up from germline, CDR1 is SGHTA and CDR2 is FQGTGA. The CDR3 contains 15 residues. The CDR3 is CASSASGGWQETQYF. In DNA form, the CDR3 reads TGTGCCAGCAGCGCTAGCGGGGGGTGGCAAGAGACCCAGTACTTC.